This T cell receptor (beta chain) stems from a study of T cells in Graves' hyperthyroidism and ophthalmopathy. Remarks on this clonotype: Its matching antigen is unknown.

Stability of Graves' hyperthyroidism was defined as absent ophthalmopathy progression within 18 months. With 7 bases removed from V and 2 bases from J, the gap between germline ends came to 6 bases. CDR3 length: 13 amino acids. The V gene's germline CDR1 is LGHNT and CDR2 FRNRAP. TCR beta CDR3 region amplification was performed from RNA transcripts. An initial round of RT-PCR targeting the TCR CDR3 relied on the HTBI primer set. In TCRdb, the multiplex PCR reads were re-called with MiXCR into one record per CDR3 protein. There are about 840,000 distinct CDR3 sequences in the sample; roughly 40% occur only once, and around 10% lies in the top ten. General study findings and limits: Ophthalmopathy cases were set apart from stable hyperthyroidism by a 13 V-J model.

The sample was blood. V is TRBV12-5 and J is TRBJ2-6; no definite D call. The receptor comes from a man between 18 and 29 years old with Graves' hyperthyroidism. CDR3 region: CASAAAGANVLTF. CDR3 sequence (DNA): TGTGCTAGTGCCGCGGCTGGGGCCAACGTCCTGACTTTC.